This T cell receptor beta chain is from a study of T cell responses to AZD1222 COVID-19 vaccine. Generated by immunoSEQ multiplex PCR, the TCRdb table keeps only in-frame clones and is missing some. The repertoire holds more than 120,000 clones, with around nine tenths as singletons. Study conclusions and caveats: Vaccine-related CD4 TCRs covered spike, predominating at 160-218 and 743-854. Clonal diversity was possibly underestimated; the donors were predominantly white British and more often female. Unmutated variant regions are reportedly the target of nearly half of TCRs that are spike-specific.

As for this clone: Antigen unknown.

The J segment lost 9 bases and the V segment lost 3 bases, leaving 6 bases of the junction unmatched. The germline V gene encodes CDR1 MDHEN and CDR2 SYDVKM. There are 15 residues in the CDR3. This TCR derives from an adult who received the AZD1222 COVID-19 vaccine. The chain recombines TRBV28 with TRBJ1-6; 9 bases line up with TRBD1. Source: peripheral blood, taken 28 days after the second AZD1222 dose. The CDR3 nucleotides read TGTGCCAGCAGTTTTTCCAGGACAGGGGTTTCACCCCTCCACTTT. Translating it yields CASSFSRTGVSPLHF.